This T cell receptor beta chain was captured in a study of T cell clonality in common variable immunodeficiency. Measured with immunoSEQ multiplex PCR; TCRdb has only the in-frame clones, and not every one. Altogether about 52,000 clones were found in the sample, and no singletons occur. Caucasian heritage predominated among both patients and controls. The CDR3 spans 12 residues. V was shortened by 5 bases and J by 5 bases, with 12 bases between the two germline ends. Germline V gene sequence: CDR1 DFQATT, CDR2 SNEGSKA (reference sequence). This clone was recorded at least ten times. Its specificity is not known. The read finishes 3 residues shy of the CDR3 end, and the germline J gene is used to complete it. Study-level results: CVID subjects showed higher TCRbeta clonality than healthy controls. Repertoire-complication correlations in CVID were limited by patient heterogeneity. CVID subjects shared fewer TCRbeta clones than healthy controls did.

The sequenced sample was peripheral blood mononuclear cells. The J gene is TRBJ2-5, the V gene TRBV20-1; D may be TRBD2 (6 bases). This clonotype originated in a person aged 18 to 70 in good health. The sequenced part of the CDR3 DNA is TGCAGTGCTCCAACTAGCTCGGAGACC. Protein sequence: CSAPTSSET. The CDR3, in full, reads CSAPTSSETQYF.